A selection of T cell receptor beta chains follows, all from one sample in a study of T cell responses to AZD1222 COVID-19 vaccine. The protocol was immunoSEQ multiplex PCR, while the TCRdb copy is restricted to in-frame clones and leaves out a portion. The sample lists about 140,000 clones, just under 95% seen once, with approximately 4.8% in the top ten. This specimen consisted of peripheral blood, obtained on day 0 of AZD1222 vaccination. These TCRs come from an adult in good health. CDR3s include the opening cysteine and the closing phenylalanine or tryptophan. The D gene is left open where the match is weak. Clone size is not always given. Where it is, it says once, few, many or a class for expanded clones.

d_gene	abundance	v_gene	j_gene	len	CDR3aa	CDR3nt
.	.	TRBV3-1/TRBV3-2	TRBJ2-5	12	CASSPMEETQYF	TGTGCCAGCAGCCCGATGGAGGAGACCCAGTACTTC
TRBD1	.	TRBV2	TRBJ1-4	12	CASRGTDEKLFF	TGTGCCAGCAGGGGGACAGATGAAAAACTGTTTTTT
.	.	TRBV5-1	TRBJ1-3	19	CASSYRDPGAALAGNTIYF	TGCGCCAGCAGCTACCGAGACCCGGGAGCCGCCCTCGCTGGAAACACCATATATTTT
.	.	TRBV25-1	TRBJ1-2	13	CASSVGHHEGYTF	TGTGCCAGCAGTGTAGGGCACCACGAGGGCTACACCTTC
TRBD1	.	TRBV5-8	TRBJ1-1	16	CASRRRDRGLYTEAFF	TGTGCCAGCAGACGACGGGACAGGGGGTTGTACACTGAAGCTTTCTTT
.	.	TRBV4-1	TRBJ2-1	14	CASSQETSSAEQFF	TGCGCCAGCAGCCAAGAGACTTCTAGCGCCGAGCAGTTCTTC
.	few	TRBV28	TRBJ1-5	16	CASSPTLAGSNQPQHF	TGTGCCAGCAGTCCAACCCTGGCAGGTAGCAATCAGCCCCAGCATTTT
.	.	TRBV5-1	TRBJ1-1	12	CASSLTGTEAFF	TGCGCCAGCAGCTTAACCGGGACAGAAGCTTTCTTT
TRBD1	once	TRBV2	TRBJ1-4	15	CASGTGGRTNEKLFF	TGTGCCAGTGGGACAGGGGGCCGAACTAATGAAAAACTGTTTTTT
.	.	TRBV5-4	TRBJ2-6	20	CASSLGGWGFAPSGANVLTF	TGTGCCAGCAGCTTGGGGGGTTGGGGGTTCGCGCCCTCTGGGGCCAACGTCCTGACTTTC
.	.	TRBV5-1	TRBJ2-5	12	CATQGTKETQYF	TGCGCCACCCAGGGAACCAAAGAGACCCAGTACTTC
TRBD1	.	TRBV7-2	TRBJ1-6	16	CASSLEGGAGKSPLHF	TGTGCCAGCAGCTTAGAAGGGGGCGCTGGGAAATCACCCCTCCACTTT
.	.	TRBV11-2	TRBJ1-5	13	CASSQWVNQPQHF	TGTGCCAGCAGTCAATGGGTTAATCAGCCCCAGCATTTT
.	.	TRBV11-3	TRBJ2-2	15	CASSLGGPGTGELFF	TGTGCCAGCAGCTTAGGAGGGCCGGGCACCGGGGAGCTGTTTTTT
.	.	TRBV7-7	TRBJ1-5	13	CASSLDSSQPQHF	TGTGCTAGCAGCCTGGACAGTTCTCAGCCCCAGCATTTT
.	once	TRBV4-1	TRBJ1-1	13	CASSQAGAAEAFF	TGCGCCAGCAGCCAAGCCGGGGCAGCTGAAGCTTTCTTT
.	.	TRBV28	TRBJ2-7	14	CASSFNDITYEQYF	TGTGCCAGCAGTTTTAATGACATTACCTACGAGCAGTACTTC
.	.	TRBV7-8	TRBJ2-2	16	CASSISRTMNTGELFF	TGTGCCAGCAGCATATCTCGCACTATGAACACCGGGGAGCTGTTTTTT